This TCR beta chain derives from a study of blood T cell repertoires in COVID-19. Data came from immunoSEQ multiplex PCR; TCRdb stores just in-frame clones and leaves some out. Of approximately 190,000 clones listed, approximately 82% are singletons. The germline V gene has CDR1 PRHDT and CDR2 FYEKMQ (reference sequence). V lost 5 bases and J lost 4, with 12 bases in between. The CDR3 is 13 residues long. Material: peripheral blood. The chain uses TRBV13 and TRBJ2-7, with D perhaps TRBD1 (6 bases). This TCR was recovered from a human donor with acute or convalescent COVID-19. The donor label of this sample is uncertain. The DNA for the CDR3 is TGTGCCAGCAGCCCCTGGACAGATTACGAGCAGTACTTC. Amino acid sequence: CASSPWTDYEQYF.